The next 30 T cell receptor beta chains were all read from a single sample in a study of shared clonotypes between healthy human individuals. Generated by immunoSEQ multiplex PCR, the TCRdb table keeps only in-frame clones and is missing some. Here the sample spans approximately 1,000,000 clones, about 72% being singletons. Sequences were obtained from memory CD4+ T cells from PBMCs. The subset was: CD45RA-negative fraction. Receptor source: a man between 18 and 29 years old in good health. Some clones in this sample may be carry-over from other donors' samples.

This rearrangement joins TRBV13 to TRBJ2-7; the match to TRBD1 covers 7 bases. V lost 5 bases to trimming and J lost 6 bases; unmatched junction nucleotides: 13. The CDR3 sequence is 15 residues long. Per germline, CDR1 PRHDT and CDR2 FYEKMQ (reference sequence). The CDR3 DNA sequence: TGTGCCAGCAGCCCACGTCGGACAGGAAGAGGCGAGCAGTACTTC. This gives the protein CASSPRRTGRGEQYF.

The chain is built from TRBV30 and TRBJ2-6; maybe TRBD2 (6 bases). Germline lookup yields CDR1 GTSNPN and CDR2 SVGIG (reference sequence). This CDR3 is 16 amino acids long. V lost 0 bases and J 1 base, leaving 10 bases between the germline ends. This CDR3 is CAWSVGLLSGANVLTF. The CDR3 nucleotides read TGTGCCTGGAGTGTGGGACTCTTGTCTGGGGCCAACGTCCTGACTTTC.

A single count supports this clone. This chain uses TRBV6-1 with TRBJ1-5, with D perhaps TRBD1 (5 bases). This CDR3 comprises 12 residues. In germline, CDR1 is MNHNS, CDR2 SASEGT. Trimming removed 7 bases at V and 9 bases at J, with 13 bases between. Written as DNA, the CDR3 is TGTGCCAGCATTGGGACCGCAGGGCCCCAGCATTTT. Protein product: CASIGTAGPQHF.

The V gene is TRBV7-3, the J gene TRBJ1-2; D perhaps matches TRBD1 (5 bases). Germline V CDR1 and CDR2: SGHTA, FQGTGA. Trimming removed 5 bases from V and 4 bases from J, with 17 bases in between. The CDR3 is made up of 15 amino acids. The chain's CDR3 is CASSRTGTALYGYTF. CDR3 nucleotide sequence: TGTGCCAGCAGCCGGACCGGGACTGCTCTCTATGGCTACACCTTC.

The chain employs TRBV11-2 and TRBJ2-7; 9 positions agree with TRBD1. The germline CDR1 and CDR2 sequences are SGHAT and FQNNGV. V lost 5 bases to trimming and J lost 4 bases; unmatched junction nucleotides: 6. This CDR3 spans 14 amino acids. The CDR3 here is CASSRDRAGYEQYF. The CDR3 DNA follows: TGTGCCAGCAGCCGGGACAGGGCGGGGTACGAGCAGTACTTC.

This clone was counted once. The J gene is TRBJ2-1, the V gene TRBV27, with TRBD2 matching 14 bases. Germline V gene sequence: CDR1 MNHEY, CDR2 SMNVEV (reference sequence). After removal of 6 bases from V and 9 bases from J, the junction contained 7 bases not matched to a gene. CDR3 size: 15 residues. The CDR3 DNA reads TGTGCCAGCAGGCAGGGACTAGCGGGAGCGGGTGAGCAGTTCTTC. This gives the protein CASRQGLAGAGEQFF.

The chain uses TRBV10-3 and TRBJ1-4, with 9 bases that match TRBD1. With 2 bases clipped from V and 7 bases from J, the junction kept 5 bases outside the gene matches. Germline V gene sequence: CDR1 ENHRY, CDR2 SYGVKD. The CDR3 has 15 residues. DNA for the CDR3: TGTGCCATCAGTGAGACACAGGGGGCGGGTGAAAAACTGTTTTTT. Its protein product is CAISETQGAGEKLFF.

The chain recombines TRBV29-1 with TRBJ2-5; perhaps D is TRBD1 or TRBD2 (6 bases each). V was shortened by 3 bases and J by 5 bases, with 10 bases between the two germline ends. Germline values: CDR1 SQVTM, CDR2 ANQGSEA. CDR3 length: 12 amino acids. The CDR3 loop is CSVDKGGETQYF. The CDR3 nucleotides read TGCAGCGTTGATAAGGGGGGCGAGACCCAGTACTTC.

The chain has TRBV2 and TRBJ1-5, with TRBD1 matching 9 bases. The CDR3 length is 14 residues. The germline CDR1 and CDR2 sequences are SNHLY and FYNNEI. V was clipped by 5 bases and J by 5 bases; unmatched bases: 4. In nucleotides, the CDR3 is TGTGCCAGCAGTTCGGGACAGGGTCATCAGCCCCAGCATTTT. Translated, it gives CASSSGQGHQPQHF.

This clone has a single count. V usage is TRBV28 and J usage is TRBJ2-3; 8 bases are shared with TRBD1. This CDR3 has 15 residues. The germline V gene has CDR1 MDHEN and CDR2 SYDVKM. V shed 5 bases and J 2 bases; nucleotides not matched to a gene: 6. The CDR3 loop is CASSKGQGDTDTQYF. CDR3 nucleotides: TGTGCCAGCAGTAAAGGACAGGGAGACACAGATACGCAGTATTTT.

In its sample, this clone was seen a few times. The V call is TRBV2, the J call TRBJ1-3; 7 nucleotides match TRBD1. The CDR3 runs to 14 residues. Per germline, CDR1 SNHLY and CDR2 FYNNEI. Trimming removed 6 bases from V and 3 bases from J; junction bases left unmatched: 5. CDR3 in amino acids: CASSATGSGNTIYF. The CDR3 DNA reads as TGTGCCAGCAGCGCGACAGGGAGTGGAAACACCATATATTTT.

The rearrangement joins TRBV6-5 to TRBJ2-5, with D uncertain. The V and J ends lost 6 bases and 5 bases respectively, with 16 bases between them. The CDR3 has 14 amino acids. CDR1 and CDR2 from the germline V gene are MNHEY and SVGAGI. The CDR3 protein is CASRAGRAGETQYF. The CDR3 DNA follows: TGTGCCAGCAGGGCAGGCCGGGCCGGGGAGACCCAGTACTTC.

This CDR3 is CASSLRVTDTQYF. CDR3 nucleotide sequence: TGCGCCAGCAGCTTGCGAGTAACAGATACGCAGTATTTT. This chain joins TRBV5-1 and TRBJ2-3; the D is unclear. The length of the CDR3 is 13 residues. Trimming took off 1 base at V and 3 bases at J, with 6 bases between the two ends. In germline, CDR1 is SGHRS, CDR2 YFSETQ.

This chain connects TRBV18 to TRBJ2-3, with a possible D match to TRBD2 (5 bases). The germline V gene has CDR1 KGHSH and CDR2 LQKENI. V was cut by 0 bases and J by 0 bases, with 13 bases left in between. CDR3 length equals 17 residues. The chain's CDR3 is CASSPPFGGPSTDTQYF. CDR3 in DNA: TGTGCCAGCTCACCACCGTTCGGCGGGCCTAGCACAGATACGCAGTATTTT.

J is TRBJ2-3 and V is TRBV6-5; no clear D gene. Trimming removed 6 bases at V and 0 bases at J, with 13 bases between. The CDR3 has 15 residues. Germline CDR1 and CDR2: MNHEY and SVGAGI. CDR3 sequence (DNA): TGTGCCAGCAGCCAGCGTGAGGTCAGCACAGATACGCAGTATTTT. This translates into CASSQREVSTDTQYF.

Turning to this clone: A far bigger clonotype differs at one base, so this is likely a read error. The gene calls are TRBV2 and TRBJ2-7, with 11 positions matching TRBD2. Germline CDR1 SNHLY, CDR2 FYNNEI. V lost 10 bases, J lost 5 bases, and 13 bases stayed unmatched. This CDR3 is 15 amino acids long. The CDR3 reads CATPGASGRSHEQYF. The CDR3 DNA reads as TGTGCCACACCCGGGGCTAGCGGGAGGTCCCACGAGCAGTACTTC.

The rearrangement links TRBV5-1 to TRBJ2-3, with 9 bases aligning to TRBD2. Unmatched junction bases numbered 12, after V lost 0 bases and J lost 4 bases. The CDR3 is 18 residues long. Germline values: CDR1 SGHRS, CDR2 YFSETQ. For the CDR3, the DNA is TGCGCCAGCAGCTTGGTCCGGGATAGCGGGAGTGTGGCAGATACGCAGTATTTT. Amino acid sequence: CASSLVRDSGSVADTQYF.

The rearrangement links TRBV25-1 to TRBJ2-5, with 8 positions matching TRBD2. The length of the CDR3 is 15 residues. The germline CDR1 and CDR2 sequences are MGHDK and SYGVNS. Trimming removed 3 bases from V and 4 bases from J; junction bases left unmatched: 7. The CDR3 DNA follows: TGTGCCAGCAGTGATCCGGGGGCGGGGGGAGAGACCCAGTACTTC. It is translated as CASSDPGAGGETQYF.

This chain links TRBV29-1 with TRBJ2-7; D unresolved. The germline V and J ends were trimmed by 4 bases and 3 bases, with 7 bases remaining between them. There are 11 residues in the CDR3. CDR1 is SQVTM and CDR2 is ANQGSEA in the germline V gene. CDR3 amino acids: CSVGRHYEQYF. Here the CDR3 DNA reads TGCAGCGTTGGGCGGCACTACGAGCAGTACTTC.

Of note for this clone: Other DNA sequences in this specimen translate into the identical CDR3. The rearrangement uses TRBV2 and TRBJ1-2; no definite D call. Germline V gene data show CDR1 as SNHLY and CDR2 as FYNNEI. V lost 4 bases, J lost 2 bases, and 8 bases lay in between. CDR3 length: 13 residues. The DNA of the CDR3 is TGTGCCAGCAGTGGGGAGGGAAACTATGGCTACACCTTC. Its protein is CASSGEGNYGYTF.

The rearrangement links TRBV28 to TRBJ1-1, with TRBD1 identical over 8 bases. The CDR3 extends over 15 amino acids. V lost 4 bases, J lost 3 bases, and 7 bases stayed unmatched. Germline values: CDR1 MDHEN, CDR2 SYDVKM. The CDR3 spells CASSYTGGWDTEAFF. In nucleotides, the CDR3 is TGTGCCAGCAGTTATACAGGGGGATGGGACACTGAAGCTTTCTTT.

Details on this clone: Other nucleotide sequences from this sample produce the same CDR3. CDR3 sequence reads: CAWSGGGEAFF. For the CDR3, the DNA is TGTGCCTGGAGCGGGGGGGGTGAAGCTTTCTTT. V usage is TRBV30 and J usage is TRBJ1-1, with D perhaps matching TRBD1 (5 bases). Germline CDR1 is GTSNPN and CDR2 is SVGIG (reference sequence). The V and J ends lost 3 bases and 7 bases respectively, with 9 bases between them. The CDR3 consists of 11 residues.

CDR3 DNA: TGTGCCAGCAAGAGTCCCCCGGCGGATCGTTACAATGAGCAGTTCTTC. Protein product: CASKSPPADRYNEQFF. The V call is TRBV2, the J call TRBJ2-1; D call uncertain. Trimming removed 7 bases from V and 4 bases from J, with 20 bases in between. The CDR3 runs to 16 residues. Germline CDR1 and CDR2: SNHLY and FYNNEI. The full variable domain, completed using reference TRBV2 and TRBJ2-1, is EPEVTQTPSHQVTQMGQEVILRCVPISNHLYFYWYRQILGQKVEFLVSFYNNEISEKSEIFDDQFSVERPDGSNFTLKIRSTKLEDSAMYFCASKSPPADRYNEQFFGPGTRLTVL.

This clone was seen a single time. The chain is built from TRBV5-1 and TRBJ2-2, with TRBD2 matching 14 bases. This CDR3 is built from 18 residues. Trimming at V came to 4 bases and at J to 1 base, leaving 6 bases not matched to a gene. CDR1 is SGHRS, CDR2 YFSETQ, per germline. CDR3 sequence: CASSPEGLAGVNTGELFF. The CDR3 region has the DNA TGCGCCAGCAGCCCGGAGGGACTAGCGGGAGTGAACACCGGGGAGCTGTTTTTT.

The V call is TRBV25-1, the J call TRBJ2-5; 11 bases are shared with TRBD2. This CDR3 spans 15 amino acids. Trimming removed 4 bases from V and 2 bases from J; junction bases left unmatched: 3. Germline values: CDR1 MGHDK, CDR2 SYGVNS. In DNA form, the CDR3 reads TGTGCCAGCAGTGGGGGACTAGCGGTGCAAGAGACCCAGTACTTC. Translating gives CASSGGLAVQETQYF.

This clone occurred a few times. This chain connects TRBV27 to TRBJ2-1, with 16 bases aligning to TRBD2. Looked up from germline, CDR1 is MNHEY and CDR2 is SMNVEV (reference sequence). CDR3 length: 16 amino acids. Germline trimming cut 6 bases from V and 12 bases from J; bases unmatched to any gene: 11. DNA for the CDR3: TGTGCCAGCAGACTCATATCCGGGACTAGCGGGAGGGGGCAGTTCTTC. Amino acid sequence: CASRLISGTSGRGQFF.

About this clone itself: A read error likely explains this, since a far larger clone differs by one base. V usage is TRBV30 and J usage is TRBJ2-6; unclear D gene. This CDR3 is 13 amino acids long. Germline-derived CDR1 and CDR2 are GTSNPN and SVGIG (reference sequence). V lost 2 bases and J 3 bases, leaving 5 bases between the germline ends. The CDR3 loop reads CAWSLGGANVLTF. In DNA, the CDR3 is TGTGCCTGGAGTCTTGGTGGGGCCAACGTCCTGACTTTC.

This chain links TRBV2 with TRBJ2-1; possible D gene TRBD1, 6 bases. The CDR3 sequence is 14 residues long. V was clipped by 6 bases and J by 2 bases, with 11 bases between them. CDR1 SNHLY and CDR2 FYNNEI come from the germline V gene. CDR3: CASRGEGAYNEQFF. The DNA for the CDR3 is TGTGCCAGCAGAGGCGAGGGGGCCTACAATGAGCAGTTCTTC.

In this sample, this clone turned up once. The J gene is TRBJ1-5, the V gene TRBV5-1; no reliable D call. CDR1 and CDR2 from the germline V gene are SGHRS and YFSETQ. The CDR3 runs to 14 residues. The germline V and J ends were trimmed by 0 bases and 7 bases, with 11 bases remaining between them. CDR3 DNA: TGCGCCAGCAGCTTGGTCCCTCGGGAACAGCCCCAGCATTTT. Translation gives CASSLVPREQPQHF.

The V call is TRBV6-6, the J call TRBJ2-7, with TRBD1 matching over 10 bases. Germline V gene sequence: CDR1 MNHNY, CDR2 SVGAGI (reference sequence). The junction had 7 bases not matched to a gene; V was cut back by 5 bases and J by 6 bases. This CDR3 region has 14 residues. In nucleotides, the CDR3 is TGTGCCAGCAGTCACCGACAGGGGGCCGGCGAGCAGTACTTC. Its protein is CASSHRQGAGEQYF.